This T cell receptor (beta chain) is from a study of beta chain features in type 1 diabetes. Findings of the study overall: Naive, central memory and Treg TCRB repertoires appeared more alike in patients than in healthy donors. The study found fewer insertions and more deletions at VDJ junctions in type 1 diabetes patients.

This clone was found a few times. Its specificity is unknown. Every isolated RNA sample was fully reverse transcribed, so sequencing captured expressed TCRB transcripts. Some clones are missing from TCRdb's copy, which holds only in-frame ones; the method was immunoSEQ multiplex PCR. Of over 120,000 clones listed, more than 9% are singletons. The authors took one heparinised blood draw, averaging around 120 mL, from each donor. V was pared by 5 bases and J by 0 bases, with 13 bases between. Germline V gene sequence: CDR1 SQVTM, CDR2 ANQGSEA. The CDR3 has 14 amino acids. This receptor was identified in a young man in good health. The chain carries TRBV29-1 and TRBJ1-2; D not certain. Sequenced input: naive CD4+ T cells from blood. The CDR3 loop reads CSVQMTRPNYGYTF. DNA for the CDR3: TGCAGCGTTCAGATGACAAGACCTAACTATGGCTACACCTTC.